The present entry profiles one TCR beta chain with its context. This clone was picked up one time. The antigen this receptor binds is unknown. No base quality values were provided; no much bigger clone lies one nucleotide off. The treatment or condition label of this sample denotes: 15 to 20 received Ad26.COV2.S at low or high dose, single or two shots; roughly five received placebo; per-sample allocation not given. Repertoires of vaccine and placebo recipients were sequenced from samples taken on day 63 after the first injection. Cohort 1b enrolled about two dozen adults aged 18-55 years at a single site in Boston, USA, between 29 July and 7 August 2020. Ad26.COV2.S was a replication-incompetent adenovirus type 26 vector that expressed a prefusion-stabilized SARS-CoV-2 spike protein derived from the original Wuhan strain. This sample is part of a study of Ad26.COV2.S vaccination and SARS-CoV-2 variants (dated by TCRdb to the early 2020s). Some background on the complete study: Donors in the vaccine arm were drawn from COV1001, a phase I-IIa trial of Ad26.COV2.S in healthy adults that was multicentre, randomized, double-blind and placebo-controlled. Participants in the trial were split at random into five groups of five each, receiving low-dose or high-dose Ad26.COV2.S once or twice, or else placebo on both occasions. The specificity and breadth of SARS-CoV-2-reactive T cell receptors after Ad26.COV2.S vaccination were assessed by TCRbeta repertoire sequencing. A total of roughly 30 samples were included in the TCR-sequenced set, comprising around 19 Ad26.COV2.S vaccine recipients, 5 placebo recipients and 8 SARS-CoV-2 convalescent individuals. Blinding of investigators to trial group allocation was maintained during experiments and outcome assessment. Ad26.COV2.S was administered intramuscularly at 5 x 10^10 or 1 x 10^11 viral particles, either as a single shot or as two shots given 56 days apart. General conclusions and limits of the study: Non-spike TCR breadth was comparable between vaccine and placebo recipients, consistent with the vaccine containing only spike. Compared with placebo recipients, Ad26.COV2.S recipients showed higher spike-specific TCR breadth (P = 0.0014). It was noted by the authors that total T cell responses may have been underestimated by the TCR breadth and depth analyses. After vaccination, substantial breadth of spike-specific CD8+ and CD4+ T cell responses was reported. The study was not powered for comparison of responses between vaccine doses or regimens.

The immunoSEQ Assay was the method used to sequence TCRbeta CDR3 regions. After extraction, genomic DNA underwent amplification by bias-controlled multiplex PCR, followed by high-throughput sequencing. The source study handled its data this way. Collapsing and filtering of sequences were performed to quantify the absolute abundance of each unique TCRbeta CDR3 region. T cell fraction was estimated by normalizing TCRbeta template counts to usable DNA, which was measured by amplifying reference genes present in all nucleated cells. Repertoire TCRs were annotated as SARS-CoV-2-specific by exact matching of V gene, CDR3 amino acid sequence and J gene to a known reactive TCR set. The reference SARS-CoV-2 TCR set came from MIRA and was filtered for enrichment in COVID-19-positive ImmuneCODE repertoires, removing public or cross-reactive TCRs. Based on the MIRA antigens, annotated TCRs were further analysed at the level of specific ORF or position within ORF. Breadth was defined as the number of annotated unique rearrangements divided by the total number of unique productive rearrangements, and depth was defined as the summed frequency of the annotated unique rearrangements. TCR breadth was compared between groups using two-sided Wilcoxon rank-sum tests. TCRdb provides this immuneACCESS table in a form limited to in-frame rearrangements. Some clones are lacking; in checked studies, under half of them reflect an unresolved V gene, and why the rest are absent is not known. V, J and clone size reflect that table, while D and trimming were determined from the DNA. The sample records 350,000 to 450,000 clones, around 82% of which are singletons. Clones ranked in the top ten supply approximately 7.8% of the sample.

Trimming costs V 0 bases and J 3 bases, and their ends lie 6 bases apart. CDR1 and CDR2 were assigned from the germline V gene as SGDLS and YYNGEE. The CDR3 has 13 amino acids, counting the end cysteine and phenylalanine. The read is trimmed to its CDR3 DNA, 39 bases read in frame from base 1. The receptor was derived from a person between 18 and 65 years old who received the Ad26.COV2.S COVID-19 vaccine or a placebo. The V and J segments used are TRBV9 and TRBJ1-1; there is no confident call for the D gene. Source: peripheral blood, taken in a trial of Ad26.COV2.S vaccine versus placebo. The CDR3 protein is CASSVDKHTEAFF. The bases are TGTGCCAGCAGCGTAGACAAACACACTGAAGCTTTCTTT.